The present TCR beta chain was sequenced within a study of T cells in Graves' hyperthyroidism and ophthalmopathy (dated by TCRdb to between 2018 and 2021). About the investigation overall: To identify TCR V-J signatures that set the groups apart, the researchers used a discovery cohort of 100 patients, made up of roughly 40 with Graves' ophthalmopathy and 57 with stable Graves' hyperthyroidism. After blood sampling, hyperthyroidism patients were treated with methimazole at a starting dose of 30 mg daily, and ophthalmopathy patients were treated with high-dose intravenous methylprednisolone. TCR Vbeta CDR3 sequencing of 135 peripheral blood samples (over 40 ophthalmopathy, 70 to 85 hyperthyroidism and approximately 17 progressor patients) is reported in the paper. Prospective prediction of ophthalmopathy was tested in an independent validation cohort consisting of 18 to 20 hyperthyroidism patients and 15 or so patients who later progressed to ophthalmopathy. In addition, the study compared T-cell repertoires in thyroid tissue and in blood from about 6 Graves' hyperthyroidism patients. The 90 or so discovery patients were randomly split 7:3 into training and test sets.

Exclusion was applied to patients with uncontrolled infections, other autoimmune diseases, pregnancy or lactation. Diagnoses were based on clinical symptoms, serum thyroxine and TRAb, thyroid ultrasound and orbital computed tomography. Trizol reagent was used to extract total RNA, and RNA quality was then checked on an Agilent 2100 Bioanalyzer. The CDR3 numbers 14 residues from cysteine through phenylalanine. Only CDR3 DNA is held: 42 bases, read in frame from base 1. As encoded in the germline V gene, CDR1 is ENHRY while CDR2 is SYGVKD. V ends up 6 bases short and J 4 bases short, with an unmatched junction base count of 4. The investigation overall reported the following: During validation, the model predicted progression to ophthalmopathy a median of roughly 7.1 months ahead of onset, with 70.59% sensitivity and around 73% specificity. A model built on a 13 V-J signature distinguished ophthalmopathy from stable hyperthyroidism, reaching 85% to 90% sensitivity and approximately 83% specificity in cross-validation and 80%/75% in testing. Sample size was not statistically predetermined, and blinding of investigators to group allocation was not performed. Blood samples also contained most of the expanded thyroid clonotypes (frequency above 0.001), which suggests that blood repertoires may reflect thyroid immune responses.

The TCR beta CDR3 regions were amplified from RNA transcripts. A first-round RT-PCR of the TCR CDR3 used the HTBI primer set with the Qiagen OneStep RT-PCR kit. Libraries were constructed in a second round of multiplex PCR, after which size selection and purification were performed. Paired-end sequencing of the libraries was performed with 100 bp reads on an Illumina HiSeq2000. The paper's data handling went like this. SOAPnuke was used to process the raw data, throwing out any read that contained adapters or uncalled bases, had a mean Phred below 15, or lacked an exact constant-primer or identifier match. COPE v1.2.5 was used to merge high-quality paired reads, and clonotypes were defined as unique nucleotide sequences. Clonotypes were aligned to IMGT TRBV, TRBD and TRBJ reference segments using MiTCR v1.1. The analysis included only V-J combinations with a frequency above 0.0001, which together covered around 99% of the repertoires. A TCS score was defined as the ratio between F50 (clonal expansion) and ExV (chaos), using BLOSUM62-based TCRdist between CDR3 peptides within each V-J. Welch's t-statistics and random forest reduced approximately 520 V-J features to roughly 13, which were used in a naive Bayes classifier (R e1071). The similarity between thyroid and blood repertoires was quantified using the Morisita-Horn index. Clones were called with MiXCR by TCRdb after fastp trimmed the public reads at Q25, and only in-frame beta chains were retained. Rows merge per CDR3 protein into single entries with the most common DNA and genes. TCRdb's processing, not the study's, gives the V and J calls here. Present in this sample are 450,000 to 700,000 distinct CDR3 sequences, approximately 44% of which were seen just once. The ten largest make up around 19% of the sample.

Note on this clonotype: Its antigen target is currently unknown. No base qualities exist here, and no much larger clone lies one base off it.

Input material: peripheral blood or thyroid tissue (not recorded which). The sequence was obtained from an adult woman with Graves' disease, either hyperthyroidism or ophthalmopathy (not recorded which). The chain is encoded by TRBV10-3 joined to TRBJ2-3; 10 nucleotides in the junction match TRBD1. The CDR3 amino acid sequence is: CAIRPGQGSDTQYF. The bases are TGTGCCATCAGACCGGGACAGGGGTCAGATACGCAGTATTTT.